The sequence of this TCR beta chain was determined in a study of response to subunit inactivated influenza vaccine. Notes on the study in general: Few additional T cells are recruited per seasonal influenza vaccination, authors suggested.

TCRdb processed the RT-PCR reads anew with MiXCR; each CDR3 protein has one entry. This sample carries fewer than 600,000 distinct CDR3 sequences, roughly 7.9% of them seen once, and the ten largest clones take around 13%. About this clonotype: What it recognizes is unknown.

The CDR3 sequence is 13 residues long. J lost 14 bases, V lost 4 bases, and 4 bases had no gene match. CDR1 and CDR2 from the germline V gene are SEHNR and FQNEAQ (reference sequence). The TCR originated in a man aged 50 to 69 who received an inactivated influenza vaccine. Source: PBMCs from blood, taken around 25 months after vaccination. This chain links TRBV7-9 with TRBJ2-1; 14 bases match TRBD2. CDR3 DNA: TGTGCCAGCAGCTGGGGACTAGCGGGAGATGAGTTCTTC. As protein: CASSWGLAGDEFF.